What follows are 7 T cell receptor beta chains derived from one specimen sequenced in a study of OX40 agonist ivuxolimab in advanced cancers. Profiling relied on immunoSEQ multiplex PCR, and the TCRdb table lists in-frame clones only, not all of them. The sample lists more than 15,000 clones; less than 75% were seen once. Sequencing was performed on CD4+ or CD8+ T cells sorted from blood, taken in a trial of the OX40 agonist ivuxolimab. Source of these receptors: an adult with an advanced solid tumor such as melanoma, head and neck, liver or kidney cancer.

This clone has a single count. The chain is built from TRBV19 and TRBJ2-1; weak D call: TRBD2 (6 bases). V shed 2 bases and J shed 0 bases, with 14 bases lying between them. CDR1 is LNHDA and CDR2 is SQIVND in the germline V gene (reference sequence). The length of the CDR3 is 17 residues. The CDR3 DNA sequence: TGTGCCAGTAGTATACCAATAGCGGCGGGCTCCTACAATGAGCAGTTCTTC. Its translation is CASSIPIAAGSYNEQFF.

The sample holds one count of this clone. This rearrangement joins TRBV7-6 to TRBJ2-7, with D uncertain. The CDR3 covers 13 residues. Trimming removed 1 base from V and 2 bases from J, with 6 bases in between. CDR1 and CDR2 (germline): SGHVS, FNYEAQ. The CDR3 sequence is CASSLVEPYEQYF. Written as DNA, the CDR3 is TGTGCCAGCAGCTTAGTCGAGCCCTACGAGCAGTACTTC.

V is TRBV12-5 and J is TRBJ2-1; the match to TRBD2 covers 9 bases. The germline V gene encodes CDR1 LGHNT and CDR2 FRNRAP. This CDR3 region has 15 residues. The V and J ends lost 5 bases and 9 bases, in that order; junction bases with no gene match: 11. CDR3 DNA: TGTGCTAGTGGTGCGAGCGGGGGGTTTAAGGGTGAGCAGTTCTTC. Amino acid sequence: CASGASGGFKGEQFF.

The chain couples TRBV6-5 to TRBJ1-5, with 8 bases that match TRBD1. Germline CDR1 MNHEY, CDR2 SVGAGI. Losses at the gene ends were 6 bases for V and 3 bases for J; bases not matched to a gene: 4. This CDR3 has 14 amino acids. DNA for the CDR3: TGTGCCAGCAGACACAGGGGGTACAATCAGCCCCAGCATTTT. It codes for CASRHRGYNQPQHF.

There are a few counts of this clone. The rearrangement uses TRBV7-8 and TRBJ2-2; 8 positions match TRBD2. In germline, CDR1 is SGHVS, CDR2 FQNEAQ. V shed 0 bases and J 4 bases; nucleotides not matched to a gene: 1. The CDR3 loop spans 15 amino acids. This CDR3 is CASSLASGVTGELFF. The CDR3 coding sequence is TGTGCCAGCAGCTTAGCTAGCGGGGTCACCGGGGAGCTGTTTTTT.

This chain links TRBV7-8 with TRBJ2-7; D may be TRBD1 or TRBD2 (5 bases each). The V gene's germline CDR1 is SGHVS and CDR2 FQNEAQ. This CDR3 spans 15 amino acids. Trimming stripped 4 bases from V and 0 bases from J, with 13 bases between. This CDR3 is CASSYGTLGSYEQYF. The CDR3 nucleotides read TGTGCCAGCAGCTACGGGACGCTAGGCTCCTACGAGCAGTACTTC.

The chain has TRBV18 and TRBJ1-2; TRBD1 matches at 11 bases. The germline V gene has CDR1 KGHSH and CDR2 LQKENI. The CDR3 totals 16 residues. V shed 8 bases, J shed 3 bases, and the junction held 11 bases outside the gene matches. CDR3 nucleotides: TGTGCCAGCCATACACCCCCGGGACAGGGGGACTATGGCTACACCTTC. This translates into CASHTPPGQGDYGYTF.